This T cell receptor (beta chain) was captured in a study of shared clonotypes between healthy human individuals. Terminally differentiated effector memory CD45RA+ cells were excluded by CCR7 positive selection of CD45RO-negative cells. The method was immunoSEQ multiplex PCR; TCRdb's version includes in-frame clones alone and lacks a portion of them. The data show some 2,000,000 clones, approximately 95% seen once. The CDR3 totals 15 residues. The germline CDR1 and CDR2 sequences are MGHRA and YSYEKL. Trimming cost V 2 bases and J 5 bases, with 13 bases left between them. The sample taken for sequencing was naive CD8+ T cells sorted from blood. This chain joins TRBV4-1 and TRBJ1-5; D not resolved. The receptor comes from a man younger than 35 in good health. CDR3 residues: CASSQIAPPDQPQHF. CDR3 sequence (DNA): TGCGCCAGCAGCCAAATCGCTCCGCCCGATCAGCCCCAGCATTTT.